The 18 T cell receptor beta chains presented below share a single source sample, sequenced in a study of post-analysis software for immune sequencing data. The study, taken as a whole, reports: Included in a set of roughly five TRBV segments more frequent in patients than controls were TRBV5-6, TRBV5-1 and TRBV20-1.

These receptors are not linked to any known antigen. Built from TCR beta cDNA, the libraries had unique molecular identifiers in them. TCRdb called the PCR reads again in MiXCR, with one record for every CDR3 protein. The table records roughly 800,000 distinct CDR3 sequences, roughly 46% of them present only once. The sequenced sample consisted of blood. The receptors come from a girl aged 5-17 years with multiple sclerosis.

The CDR3 loop is CASSSGGASGSYEQFF. The DNA for the CDR3 is TGCGCCAGCAGCTCAGGAGGGGCTAGCGGGAGTTATGAGCAGTTCTTC. This chain uses TRBV10-2 with TRBJ2-1, with 10 bases aligning to TRBD2. The CDR3 covers 16 residues. From germline, CDR1 is WSHSY and CDR2 SAAADI. After removal of 6 bases from V and 8 bases from J, the junction contained 13 bases not matched to a gene.

The rearrangement uses TRBV15 and TRBJ1-4; no clear D gene. CDR1 is LNHNV and CDR2 is YYDKDF in the germline V gene (reference sequence). V dropped 0 bases and J dropped 5 bases, with 7 bases sitting between them. The CDR3 loop spans 14 amino acids. CDR3 sequence: CATSRDRTNEKLFF. DNA of the CDR3: TGTGCCACCAGCAGAGATCGCACAAATGAAAAACTGTTTTTT.

A remark on this clonotype: An end of the junction does not agree with germline; a read error may underlie this. The rearrangement joins TRBV4-2 to TRBJ1-2; D not certain. The CDR3 consists of 13 residues. The germline gives CDR1 LGHNA, CDR2 YNFKEQ. DNA for the CDR3: TGTGCCAGCAGCCAAGATAAGGGCCTCGGCTGCACCTTC. This translates into CASSQDKGLGCTF.

This clonotype has only a few counts. This chain connects TRBV2 to TRBJ2-1; 16 bases line up with TRBD2. J gave up 9 bases and V 5 bases, and 4 bases lay outside the gene matches. The CDR3 is 15 residues long. CDR1 and CDR2 (germline): SNHLY, FYNNEI. The CDR3 is CASSQGLAGGGEQFF. The CDR3 DNA is TGTGCCAGCAGTCAGGGACTAGCGGGAGGGGGTGAGCAGTTCTTC.

This chain uses TRBV7-9 with TRBJ2-3; D gene uncertain. Trimming took 5 bases from V and 4 from J, leaving 7 bases between them. This CDR3 has 12 residues. Germline lookup yields CDR1 SEHNR and CDR2 FQNEAQ (reference sequence). The DNA of the CDR3 is TGTGCCAGCAGCAGAAACCCAGATACGCAGTATTTT. The encoded protein is CASSRNPDTQYF.

This chain uses TRBV21-1 with TRBJ2-1; the table's D gene call, TRBD1, was not cross checked with the DNA. TRBV21-1 is a documented pseudogene. The CDR3 consists of 16 residues. CDR3 in DNA: TGTGCCAGCAGCCCCCAGGACGGAAGCTCCTACAATGAGCAGTTCTTC. Its translation: CASSPQDGSSYNEQFF.

This clonotype has more than one count but fewer than ten. The chain employs TRBV20-1 and TRBJ2-1; 7 bases align to TRBD2. The trim removed 3 bases at V and 6 bases at J, leaving 5 bases unmatched. CDR1 and CDR2 (germline): DFQATT, SNEGSKA (reference sequence). This CDR3 spans 13 amino acids. CDR3 region: CSARGGSLNEQFF. The CDR3 region has the DNA TGCAGTGCTAGGGGCGGGAGCCTCAATGAGCAGTTCTTC.

The DNA for the CDR3 is TGTGCCAGCAGTTTCGGCAGGGCGACAGATACGCAGTATTTT. Its protein is CASSFGRATDTQYF. J is TRBJ2-3 and V is TRBV27; possibly TRBD1 for D (5 bases). V was cut by 3 bases and J by 3 bases, with 10 bases left in between. There are 14 residues in the CDR3. In germline, CDR1 is MNHEY, CDR2 SMNVEV (reference sequence).

The chain employs TRBV14 and TRBJ2-1, with 8 bases matching TRBD2. Per the germline V gene, CDR1 is SGHDN and CDR2 is FVKESK. This CDR3 has 13 residues. V was clipped by 0 bases and J by 11 bases; unmatched bases: 3. In DNA form, the CDR3 reads TGTGCCAGCAGCCAAGAATTAGCGGGAAAGCAGTTCTTC. Residues: CASSQELAGKQFF.

The rearrangement uses TRBV20-1 and TRBJ2-7, with a possible D match to TRBD2 (5 bases). The CDR3 totals 11 residues. Germline V gene lookup returns CDR1 DFQATT and CDR2 SNEGSKA (reference sequence). The V end was cut by 8 bases, the J end by 4 bases, with 12 bases between. This CDR3 is CSSRVGYEQYF. In DNA form, the CDR3 reads TGCAGTTCGAGGGTTGGGTACGAGCAGTACTTC.

The chain links TRBV12-3 or TRBV12-4 to TRBJ1-3, with D perhaps TRBD1 (6 bases). Trimming took 5 bases from V and 0 from J, leaving 17 bases between them. This CDR3 is built from 17 residues. The CDR3 reads CASSPRNGGSSGNTIYF. CDR3 nucleotide sequence: TGTGCCAGCAGTCCACGAAACGGGGGCTCCTCTGGAAACACCATATATTTT.

The V and J genes are TRBV4-2 and TRBJ2-1; D may correspond to TRBD1 or TRBD2 (6 bases each). Germline CDR1 LGHNA, CDR2 YNFKEQ. V was shortened by 1 base and J by 5 bases, with 12 bases between the two germline ends. This CDR3 contains 15 residues. The CDR3 spells CASSQGSEGDNEQFF. The CDR3 DNA reads TGTGCCAGCAGCCAAGGATCGGAGGGGGACAATGAGCAGTTCTTC.

The chain has TRBV29-1 and TRBJ1-4; D is unclear. With 7 bases removed from V and 10 bases from J, the gap between germline ends came to 19 bases. Germline V gene data show CDR1 as SQVTM and CDR2 as ANQGSEA. This CDR3 is 13 amino acids long. The CDR3 loop is CSAGSRPEGKLFF. The CDR3 DNA reads as TGCAGCGCCGGGTCCAGACCCGAAGGAAAACTGTTTTTT.

This clonotype was found a few times. This chain connects TRBV9 to TRBJ2-1, with 11 bases aligning to TRBD2. V trimming: 4 bases; J trimming: 7 bases; junction bases outside the gene matches: 7. Germline V CDR1 and CDR2: SGDLS, YYNGEE. The CDR3 sequence is 15 residues long. The CDR3: CASSQTSGSNNEQFF. The CDR3 coding sequence is TGTGCCAGCAGCCAAACTAGCGGGAGTAATAATGAGCAGTTCTTC.

This chain joins TRBV20-1 and TRBJ1-2; D is ambiguous. CDR3 length equals 10 residues. Trimming removed 5 bases from V and 8 bases from J, with 9 bases in between. Germline V gene data show CDR1 as DFQATT and CDR2 as SNEGSKA (reference sequence). CDR3 residues: CSAFFGGYTF. DNA for the CDR3: TGCAGTGCTTTCTTCGGGGGCTACACCTTC.

This chain connects TRBV7-2 to TRBJ2-1, with D perhaps TRBD2 (5 bases). Germline V gives CDR1 SGHTA, CDR2 FQGNSA. This CDR3 comprises 15 residues. The V end was cut by 1 base, the J end by 3 bases, with 10 bases between. CDR3 region: CASSLVSGDYNEQFF. The CDR3 nucleotides read TGTGCCAGCAGCTTAGTGAGCGGAGACTACAATGAGCAGTTCTTC.

The rearrangement links TRBV13 to TRBJ2-5, with 7 bases matching TRBD2. With the DNA end fitting TRBJ2-7 better, the J assignment may be wrong. The germline CDR1 and CDR2 sequences are PRHDT and FYEKMQ (reference sequence). CDR3 length equals 15 residues. This CDR3 is CASSLGGGREDEQYF. CDR3 coding DNA: TGTGCCAGCAGCTTAGGGGGCGGGAGAGAGGACGAGCAGTACTTC.

This clonotype occurred a few times. The chain combines TRBV7-2 with TRBJ1-5; 7 bases line up with TRBD1. The CDR3 loop spans 15 amino acids. The J segment lost 7 bases and the V segment lost 5 bases, leaving 11 bases of the junction unmatched. CDR1 is SGHTA, CDR2 FQGNSA, per germline. CDR3 amino acids: CASSPQDRVWQPQHF. DNA for the CDR3: TGTGCCAGCAGCCCCCAAGACAGGGTCTGGCAGCCCCAGCATTTT.